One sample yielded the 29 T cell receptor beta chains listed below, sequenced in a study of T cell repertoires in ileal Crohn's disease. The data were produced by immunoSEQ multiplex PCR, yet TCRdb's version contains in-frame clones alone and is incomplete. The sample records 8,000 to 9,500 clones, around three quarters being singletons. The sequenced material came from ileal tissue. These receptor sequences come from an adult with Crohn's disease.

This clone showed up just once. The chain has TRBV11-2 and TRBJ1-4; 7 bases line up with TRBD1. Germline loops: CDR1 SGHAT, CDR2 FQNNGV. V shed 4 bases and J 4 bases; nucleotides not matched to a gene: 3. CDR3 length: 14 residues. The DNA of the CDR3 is TGTGCCAGCAGCTGGGACAGACTTAATGAAAAACTGTTTTTT. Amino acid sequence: CASSWDRLNEKLFF.

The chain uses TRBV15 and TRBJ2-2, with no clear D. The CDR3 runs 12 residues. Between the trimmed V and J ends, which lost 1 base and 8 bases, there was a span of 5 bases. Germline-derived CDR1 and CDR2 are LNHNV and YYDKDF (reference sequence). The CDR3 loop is CATSRVAGELFF. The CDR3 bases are TGTGCCACCAGCAGAGTTGCGGGGGAGCTGTTTTTT.

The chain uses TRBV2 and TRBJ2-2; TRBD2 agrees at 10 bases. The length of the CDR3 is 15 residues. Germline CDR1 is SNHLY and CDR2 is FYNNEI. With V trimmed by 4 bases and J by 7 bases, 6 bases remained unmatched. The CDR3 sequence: CASSALRTSGGELFF. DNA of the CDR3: TGTGCCAGCAGTGCACTAAGGACTAGCGGCGGGGAGCTGTTTTTT.

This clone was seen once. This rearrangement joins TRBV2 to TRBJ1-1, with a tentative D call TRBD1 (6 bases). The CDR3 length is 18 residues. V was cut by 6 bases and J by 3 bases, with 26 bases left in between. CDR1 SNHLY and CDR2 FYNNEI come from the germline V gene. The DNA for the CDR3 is TGTGCCAGCAGCCTCCTCACTGATAAGACAGGCGCTTACACTGAAGCTTTCTTT. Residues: CASSLLTDKTGAYTEAFF.

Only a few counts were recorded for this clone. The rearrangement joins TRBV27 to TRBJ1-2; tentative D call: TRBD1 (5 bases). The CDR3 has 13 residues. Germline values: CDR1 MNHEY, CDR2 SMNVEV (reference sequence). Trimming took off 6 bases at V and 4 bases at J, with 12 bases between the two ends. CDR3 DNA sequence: TGTGCCAGCAGCCATGGAGGGACCTATGGCTACACCTTC. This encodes CASSHGGTYGYTF.

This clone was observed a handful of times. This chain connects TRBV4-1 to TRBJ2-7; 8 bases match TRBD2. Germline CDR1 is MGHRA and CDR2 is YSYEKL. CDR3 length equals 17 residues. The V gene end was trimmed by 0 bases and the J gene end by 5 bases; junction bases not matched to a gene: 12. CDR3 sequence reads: CASSQEQRSGSTHEQYF. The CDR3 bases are TGCGCCAGCAGCCAAGAGCAACGGAGCGGGAGTACCCACGAGCAGTACTTC.

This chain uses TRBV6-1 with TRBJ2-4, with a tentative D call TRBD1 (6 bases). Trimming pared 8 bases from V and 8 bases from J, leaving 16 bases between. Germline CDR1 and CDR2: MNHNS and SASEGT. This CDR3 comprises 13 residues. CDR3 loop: CASGKQGRDIQYF. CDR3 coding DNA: TGTGCCAGCGGCAAACAGGGCCGGGACATTCAGTACTTC.

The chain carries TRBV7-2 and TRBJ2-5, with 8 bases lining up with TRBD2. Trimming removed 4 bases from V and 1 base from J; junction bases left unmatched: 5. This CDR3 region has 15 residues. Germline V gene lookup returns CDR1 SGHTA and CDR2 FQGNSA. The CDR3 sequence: CASSSKTSGQETQYF. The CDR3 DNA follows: TGTGCCAGCAGCTCTAAAACTAGCGGCCAAGAGACCCAGTACTTC.

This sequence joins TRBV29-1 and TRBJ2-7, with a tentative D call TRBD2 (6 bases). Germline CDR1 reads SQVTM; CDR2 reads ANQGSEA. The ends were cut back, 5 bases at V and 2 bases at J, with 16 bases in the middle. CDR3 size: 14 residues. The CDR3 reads CSVKASTGAYEQYF. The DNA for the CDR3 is TGCAGCGTTAAGGCGTCCACGGGGGCCTACGAGCAGTACTTC.

In nucleotides, the CDR3 is TGCGCCAGCAGCTTGGTAGCGGGAGGCCTCCCAGATACGCAGTATTTT. Encoded protein: CASSLVAGGLPDTQYF. The chain has TRBV5-1 and TRBJ2-3; 10 bases match TRBD2. CDR1 is SGHRS and CDR2 is YFSETQ in the germline V gene. This CDR3 has 16 amino acids. The junction had 5 bases not matched to a gene; V was cut back by 0 bases and J by 4 bases.

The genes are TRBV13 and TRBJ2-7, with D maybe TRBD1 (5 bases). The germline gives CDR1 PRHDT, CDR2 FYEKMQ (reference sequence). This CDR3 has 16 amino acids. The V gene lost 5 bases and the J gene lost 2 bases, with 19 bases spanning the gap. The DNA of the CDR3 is TGTGCCAGCAGCAACCTTCGGACAACAATCACCTACGAGCAGTACTTC. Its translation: CASSNLRTTITYEQYF.

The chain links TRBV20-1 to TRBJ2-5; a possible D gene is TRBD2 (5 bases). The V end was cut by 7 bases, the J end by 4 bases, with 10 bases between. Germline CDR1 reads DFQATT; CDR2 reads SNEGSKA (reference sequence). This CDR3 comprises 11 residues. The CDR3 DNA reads TGCAGTGGACGAGAGGGAGAGACCCAGTACTTC. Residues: CSGREGETQYF.

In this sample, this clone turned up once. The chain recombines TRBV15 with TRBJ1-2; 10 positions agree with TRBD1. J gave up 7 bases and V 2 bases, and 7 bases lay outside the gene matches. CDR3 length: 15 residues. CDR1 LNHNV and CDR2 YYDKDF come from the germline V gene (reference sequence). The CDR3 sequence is CATSRKGQGLRGYTF. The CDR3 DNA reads TGTGCCACCAGCAGAAAGGGACAGGGGTTGCGTGGCTACACCTTC.

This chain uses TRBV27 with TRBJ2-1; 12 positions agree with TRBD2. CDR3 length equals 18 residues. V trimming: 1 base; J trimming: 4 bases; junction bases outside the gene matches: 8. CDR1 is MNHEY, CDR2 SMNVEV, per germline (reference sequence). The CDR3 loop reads CASSLYLAGGVPYNEQFF. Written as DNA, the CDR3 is TGTGCCAGCAGTTTATATCTAGCGGGAGGGGTCCCTTACAATGAGCAGTTCTTC.

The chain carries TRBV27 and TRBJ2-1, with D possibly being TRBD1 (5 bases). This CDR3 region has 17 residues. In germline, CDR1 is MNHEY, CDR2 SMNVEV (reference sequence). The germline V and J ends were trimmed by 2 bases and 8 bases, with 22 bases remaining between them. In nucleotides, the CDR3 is TGTGCCAGCAGTTTAAGCCCGACAGCTTTCCTCTTTTATGAGCAGTTCTTC. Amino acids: CASSLSPTAFLFYEQFF.

CDR3 amino acids: CASSPGGGEQYF. The DNA of the CDR3 is TGTGCCAGCAGCCCCGGGGGGGGCGAGCAGTACTTC. The chain couples TRBV11-3 to TRBJ2-7; 8 positions match TRBD2. Trimming removed 5 bases from V and 6 bases from J; junction bases left unmatched: 3. The germline V gene encodes CDR1 SGHNT and CDR2 YENEEA. The CDR3 consists of 12 residues.

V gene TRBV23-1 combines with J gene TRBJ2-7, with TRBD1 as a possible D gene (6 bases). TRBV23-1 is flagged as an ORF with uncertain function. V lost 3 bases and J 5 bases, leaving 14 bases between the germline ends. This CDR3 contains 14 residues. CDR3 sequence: CASSHGDIGDEQYF. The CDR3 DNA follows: TGCGCCAGCAGTCACGGGGACATCGGAGACGAGCAGTACTTC.

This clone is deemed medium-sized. CDR3 region: CASSLLTGDTEAFF. CDR3 nucleotides: TGCGCCAGCAGCTTACTGACAGGGGATACTGAAGCTTTCTTT. The rearrangement uses TRBV5-1 and TRBJ1-1; TRBD1 matches 8 bases. Germline assignment: CDR1 SGHRS and CDR2 YFSETQ. With 2 bases clipped from V and 5 bases from J, the junction kept 5 bases outside the gene matches. The CDR3 contains 14 residues.

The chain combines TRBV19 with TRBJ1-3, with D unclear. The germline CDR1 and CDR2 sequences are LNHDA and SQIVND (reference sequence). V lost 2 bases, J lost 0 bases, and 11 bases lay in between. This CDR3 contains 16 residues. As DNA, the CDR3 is TGTGCCAGTAGTATATCGGAGCAATTCTCTGGAAACACCATATATTTT. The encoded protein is CASSISEQFSGNTIYF.

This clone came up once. The CDR3 nucleotides are TGTGCCAGCAGGCGGGATAAGGGCTCCTACAATGAGCAGTTCTTC. It encodes CASRRDKGSYNEQFF. The chain combines TRBV6-1 with TRBJ2-1, with D perhaps TRBD2 (6 bases). The CDR3 has 15 amino acids. Trimming took off 6 bases at V and 0 bases at J, with 12 bases between the two ends. The germline V gene has CDR1 MNHNS and CDR2 SASEGT.

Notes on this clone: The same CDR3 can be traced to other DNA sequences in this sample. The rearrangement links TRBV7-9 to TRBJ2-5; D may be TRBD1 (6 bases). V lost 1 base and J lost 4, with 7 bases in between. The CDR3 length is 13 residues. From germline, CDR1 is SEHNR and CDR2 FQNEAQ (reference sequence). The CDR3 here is CASSLDRAETQYF. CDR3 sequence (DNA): TGTGCCAGCAGCTTAGACAGGGCAGAGACCCAGTACTTC.

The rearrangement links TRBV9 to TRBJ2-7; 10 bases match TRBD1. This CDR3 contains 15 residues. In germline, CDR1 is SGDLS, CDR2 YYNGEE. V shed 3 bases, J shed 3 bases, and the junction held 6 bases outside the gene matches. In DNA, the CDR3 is TGTGCCAGCAGCGCATCTGGGACAGGGGACTACGAGCAGTACTTC. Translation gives CASSASGTGDYEQYF.

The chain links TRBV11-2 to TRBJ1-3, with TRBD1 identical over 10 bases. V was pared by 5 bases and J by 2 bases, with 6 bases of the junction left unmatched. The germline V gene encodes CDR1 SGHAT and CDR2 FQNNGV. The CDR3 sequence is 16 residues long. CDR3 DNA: TGTGCCAGCAGCAGTAGGACAGGGGGGACTGGAAACACCATATATTTT. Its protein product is CASSSRTGGTGNTIYF.

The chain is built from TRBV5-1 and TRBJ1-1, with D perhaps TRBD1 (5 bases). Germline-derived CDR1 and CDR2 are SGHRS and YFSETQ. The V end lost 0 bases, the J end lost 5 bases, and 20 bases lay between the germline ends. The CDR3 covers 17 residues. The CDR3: CASSLDGQGWRSTEAFF. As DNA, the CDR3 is TGCGCCAGCAGCTTGGATGGTCAGGGTTGGCGTTCAACTGAAGCTTTCTTT.

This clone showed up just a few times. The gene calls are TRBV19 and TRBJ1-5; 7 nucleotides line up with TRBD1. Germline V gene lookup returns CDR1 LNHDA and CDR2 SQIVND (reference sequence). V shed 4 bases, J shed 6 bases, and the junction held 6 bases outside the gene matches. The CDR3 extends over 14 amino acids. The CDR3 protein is CASSRKGAGQPQHF. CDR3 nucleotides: TGTGCCAGTAGTAGGAAGGGGGCCGGTCAGCCCCAGCATTTT.

The CDR3 region is CASSPDSNTGELFF. CDR3 bases: TGTGCCAGCAGCCCGGACAGTAACACCGGGGAGCTGTTTTTT. This chain joins TRBV7-2 and TRBJ2-2, with D perhaps TRBD1 (6 bases). The CDR3 is 14 residues long. Germline V lookup: CDR1 SGHTA, CDR2 FQGNSA. Trimming left V 5 bases short and J 2 bases short, with 9 bases between.

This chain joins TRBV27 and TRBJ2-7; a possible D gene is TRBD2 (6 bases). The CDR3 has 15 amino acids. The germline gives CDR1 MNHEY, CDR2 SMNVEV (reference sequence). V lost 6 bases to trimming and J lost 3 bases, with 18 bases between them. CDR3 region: CASSYLGGANYEQYF. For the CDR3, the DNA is TGTGCCAGCAGCTACCTCGGGGGAGCCAACTACGAGCAGTACTTC.

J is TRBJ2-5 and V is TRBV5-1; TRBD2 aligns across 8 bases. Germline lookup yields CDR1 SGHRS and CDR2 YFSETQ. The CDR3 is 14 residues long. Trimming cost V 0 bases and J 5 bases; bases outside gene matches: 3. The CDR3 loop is CASSLEAGVETQYF. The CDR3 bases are TGCGCCAGCAGCTTGGAAGCGGGAGTGGAGACCCAGTACTTC.

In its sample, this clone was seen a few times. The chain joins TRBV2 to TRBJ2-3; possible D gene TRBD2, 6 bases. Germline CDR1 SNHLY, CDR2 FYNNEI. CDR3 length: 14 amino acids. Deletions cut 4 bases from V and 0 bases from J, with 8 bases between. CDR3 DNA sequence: TGTGCCAGCAGTGGACTAGGCAGCACAGATACGCAGTATTTT. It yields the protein CASSGLGSTDTQYF.